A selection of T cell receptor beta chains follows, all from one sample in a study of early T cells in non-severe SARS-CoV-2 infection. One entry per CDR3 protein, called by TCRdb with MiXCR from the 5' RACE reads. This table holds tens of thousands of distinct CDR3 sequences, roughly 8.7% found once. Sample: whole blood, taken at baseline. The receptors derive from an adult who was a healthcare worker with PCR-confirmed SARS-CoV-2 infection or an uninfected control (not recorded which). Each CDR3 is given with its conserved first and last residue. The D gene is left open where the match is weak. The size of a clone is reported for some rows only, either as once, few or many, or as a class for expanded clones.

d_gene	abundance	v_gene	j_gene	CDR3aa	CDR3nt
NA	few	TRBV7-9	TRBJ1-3	CASSLDLGAYFGNTIYF	TGTGCCAGCAGCTTAGACCTGGGGGCTTATTTTGGAAACACCATATATTTT
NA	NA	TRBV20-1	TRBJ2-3	CSAFSPVAVRTDTQYF	TGCAGTGCTTTCAGTCCAGTAGCGGTCCGCACAGATACGCAGTATTTT
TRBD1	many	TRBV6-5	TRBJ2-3	CASSRGQGLDTQYF	TGTGCCAGCAGTCGGGGACAGGGATTAGATACGCAGTATTTT
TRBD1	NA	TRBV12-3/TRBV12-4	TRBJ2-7	CASSRQGSHEQYF	TGTGCCAGCAGTAGACAGGGTTCCCACGAGCAGTACTTC
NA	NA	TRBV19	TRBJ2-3	CASSIGGGDTQYF	TGTGCCAGTAGTATCGGAGGCGGGGATACGCAGTATTTT
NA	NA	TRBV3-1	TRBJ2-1	CASSAMGAGYNEQFF	TGTGCCAGCAGCGCTATGGGGGCGGGCTACAATGAGCAGTTCTTC
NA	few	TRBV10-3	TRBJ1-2	CAISESSDYGYTF	TGTGCCATCAGTGAGTCGAGTGACTATGGCTACACCTTC
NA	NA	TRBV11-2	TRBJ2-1	CASSPRSRSYNEQFF	TGTGCCAGCAGCCCCAGATCCCGCTCCTACAATGAGCAGTTCTTC
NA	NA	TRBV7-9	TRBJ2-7	CASSLTGVGEQYF	TGTGCCAGCAGCTTAACAGGCGTGGGGGAGCAGTACTTC
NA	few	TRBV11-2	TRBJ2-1	CASSSHFRGPRSYNEQFF	TGTGCCAGCAGCTCCCACTTCCGGGGCCCCAGATCCTACAATGAGCAGTTCTTC
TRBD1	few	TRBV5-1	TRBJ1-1	CASSLIGQGDTEAFF	TGCGCCAGCAGCCTCATAGGACAGGGAGACACTGAAGCTTTCTTT
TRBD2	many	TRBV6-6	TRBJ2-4	CASSYPGLAGGSKNIQYF	TGTGCCAGCAGTTACCCGGGACTAGCGGGGGGGTCCAAAAACATTCAGTACTTC
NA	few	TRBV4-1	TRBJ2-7	CASSQGRGASYEQYF	TGCGCCAGCAGCCAAGGGAGGGGGGCATCCTACGAGCAGTACTTC
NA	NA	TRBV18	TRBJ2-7	CASSPRSRSSYEQYF	TGTGCCAGCTCACCACGGTCCAGGAGCTCCTACGAGCAGTACTTC
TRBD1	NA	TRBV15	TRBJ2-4	CATSIGTEVAKNIQYF	TGTGCCACCAGCATAGGGACAGAGGTAGCCAAAAACATTCAGTACTTC
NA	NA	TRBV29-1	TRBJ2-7	CSVGRSPFGAYEQYF	TGCAGCGTTGGGAGAAGCCCATTCGGAGCCTACGAGCAGTACTTC
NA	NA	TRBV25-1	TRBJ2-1	CASSVNREHEQFF	TGTGCCAGCAGTGTAAATAGGGAACATGAGCAGTTCTTC
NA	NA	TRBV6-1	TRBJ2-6	CASSPQPSGANVLTF	TGTGCCAGCAGTCCCCAACCCTCTGGGGCCAACGTCCTGACTTTC